The clone carrying this TCR beta chain was recorded once. The antigen remains undetermined. This entry comes from a study of shared clonotypes between healthy human individuals. As for the study in general: CD4 naive cells filled three plates per donor, CD4 memory three, CD8 naive two and CD8 memory one. Findings of the study overall: Sequencing depth was a factor that was expected to affect clonotype sharing among donors. Naive CD4 clonotypes were shared across several donors at around 5.4%.

Naive CD8 cells lacked CD45RO and underwent positive selection for CCR7, leaving out terminally differentiated effector memory CD45RA+ cells. CDR3 length: 15 amino acids. The germline CDR1 and CDR2 sequences are MNHEY and SMNVEV (reference sequence). The ends were cut back, 6 bases at V and 0 bases at J, with 15 bases in the middle. An even split of each subset's genomic DNA across several immunoSEQ plates was performed. This table comes from immunoSEQ multiplex PCR, and its TCRdb copy is limited to in-frame clones, with some not included. The sample carries about 580,000 clones, nearly 98% recorded once.

The TCR originated in a man aged 25-40 years in good health. This rearrangement joins TRBV27 to TRBJ2-7, with D possibly TRBD2 on 6 matching bases. Sequenced material: naive CD8+ T cells sorted from blood. CDR3 coding DNA: TGTGCCAGCAGCTCTGGGCGGGGTTTCTCCTACGAGCAGTACTTC. Amino acid sequence: CASSSGRGFSYEQYF.